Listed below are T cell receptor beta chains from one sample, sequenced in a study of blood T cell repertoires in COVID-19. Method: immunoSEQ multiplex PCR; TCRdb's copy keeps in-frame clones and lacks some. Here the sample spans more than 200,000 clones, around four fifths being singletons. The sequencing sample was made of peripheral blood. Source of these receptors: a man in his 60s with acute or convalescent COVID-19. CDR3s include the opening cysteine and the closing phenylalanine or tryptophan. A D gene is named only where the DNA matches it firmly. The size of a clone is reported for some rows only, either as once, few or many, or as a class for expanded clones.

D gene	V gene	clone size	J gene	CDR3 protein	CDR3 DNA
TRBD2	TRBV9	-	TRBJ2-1	CASSVGSGGAAYNEQFF	TGTGCCAGCAGCGTCGGTAGCGGGGGGGCCGCCTACAATGAGCAGTTCTTC
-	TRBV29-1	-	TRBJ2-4	CSVVDTGAKNIQYF	TGCAGCGTTGTGGATACGGGAGCCAAAAACATTCAGTACTTC
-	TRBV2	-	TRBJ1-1	CASSEYEHVNTEAFF	TGTGCCAGCAGTGAATACGAACACGTGAACACTGAAGCTTTCTTT
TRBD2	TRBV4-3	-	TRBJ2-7	CASSQAPIGTSSYGRDEQYF	TGCGCCAGCAGCCAAGCCCCTATCGGGACTAGCTCCTATGGGAGGGACGAGCAGTACTTC
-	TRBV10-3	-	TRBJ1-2	CAISDYQGRYGYTF	TGTGCCATCAGTGACTATCAGGGTAGATATGGCTACACCTTC
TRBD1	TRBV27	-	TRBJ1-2	CASSNGQGADGYTF	TGTGCCAGCAGCAACGGACAGGGGGCCGATGGCTACACCTTC
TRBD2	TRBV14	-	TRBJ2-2	CASSHLAGAGPGELFF	TGTGCCAGCAGCCACTTAGCGGGAGCGGGGCCCGGGGAGCTGTTTTTT
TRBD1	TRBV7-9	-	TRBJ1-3	CASSQGQGAKGNTIYF	TGTGCCAGCAGCCAGGGACAGGGGGCAAAGGGAAACACCATATATTTT
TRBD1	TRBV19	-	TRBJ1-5	CASRQGSGSNQPQHF	TGTGCCAGTCGACAGGGGAGTGGGAGCAATCAGCCCCAGCATTTT
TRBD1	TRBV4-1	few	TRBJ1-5	CASSQGHRGGWEPQHF	TGCGCCAGCAGCCAAGGACACAGGGGAGGCTGGGAGCCCCAGCATTTT
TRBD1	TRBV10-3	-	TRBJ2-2	CAIRNGQGNTGELFF	TGTGCCATCAGGAATGGACAGGGGAACACCGGGGAGCTGTTTTTT
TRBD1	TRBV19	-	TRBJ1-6	CASSTTNRGSPLHF	TGTGCCAGTAGTACGACCAACAGGGGTTCACCCCTCCACTTT
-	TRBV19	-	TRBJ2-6	CASTTRGTANVLTF	TGTGCCAGTACCACCCGGGGGACGGCCAACGTCCTGACTTTC
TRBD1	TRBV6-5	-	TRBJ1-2	CASSNGQGRGLGYTF	TGTGCCAGCAGTAATGGACAGGGTCGGGGCTTAGGCTACACCTTC
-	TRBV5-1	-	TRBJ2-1	CASSLSVVNEQFF	TGCGCCAGCAGCTTGTCGGTGGTCAATGAGCAGTTCTTC
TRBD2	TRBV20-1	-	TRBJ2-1	CSASQRGDQFF	TGCAGTGCTAGTCAGCGGGGGGATCAGTTCTTC
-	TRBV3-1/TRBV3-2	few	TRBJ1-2	CASSQDSRGYTF	TGTGCCAGCAGCCAAGACTCCCGTGGCTACACCTTC
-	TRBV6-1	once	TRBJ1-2	CASSVSRGSSNYGYTF	TGTGCCAGCAGTGTGTCTCGCGGATCTTCTAACTATGGCTACACCTTC
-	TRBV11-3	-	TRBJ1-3	CASSLNRAGNTIYF	TGTGCCAGCAGCTTAAACCGGGCTGGAAACACCATATATTTT
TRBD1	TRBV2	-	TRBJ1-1	CASSYRGPGMNTEAFF	TGTGCCAGCAGTTACAGGGGGCCCGGGATGAACACTGAAGCTTTCTTT
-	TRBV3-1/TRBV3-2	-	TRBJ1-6	CASSQFAGKAYSPLHF	TGTGCCAGCAGCCAATTCGCGGGGAAGGCGTATTCGCCCCTCCACTTT
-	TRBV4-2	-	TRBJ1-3	CASSQAQGRMNTNGNTIYF	TGTGCCAGCAGCCAAGCCCAGGGGAGAATGAATACGAATGGAAACACCATATATTTT
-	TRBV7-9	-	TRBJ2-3	CASSFRVGTDTQYF	TGTGCCAGCAGCTTCAGGGTGGGCACAGATACGCAGTATTTT
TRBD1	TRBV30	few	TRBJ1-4	CAWSAYGTGNEKLFF	TGTGCCTGGAGTGCCTATGGGACAGGGAATGAAAAACTGTTTTTT
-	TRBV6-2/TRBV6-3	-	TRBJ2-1	CASSYDWPRGHEQFF	TGTGCCAGCAGTTATGACTGGCCCAGGGGCCATGAGCAGTTCTTC
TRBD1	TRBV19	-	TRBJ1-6	CASLNRDRDYNSPLHF	TGTGCCAGCCTTAACCGGGACAGGGACTATAATTCACCCCTCCACTTT
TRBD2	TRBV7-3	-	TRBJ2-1	CASSRLGTRTYNEQFF	TGTGCCAGCAGCCGATTGGGGACTAGGACCTACAATGAGCAGTTCTTC
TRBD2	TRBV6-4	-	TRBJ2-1	CASSDEGTSGSREQFF	TGTGCCAGCAGTGATGAGGGGACTAGCGGGAGCAGGGAGCAGTTCTTC
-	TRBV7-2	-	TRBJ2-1	CASSSMSSYNEQFF	TGTGCCAGCAGCTCGATGAGCTCCTACAATGAGCAGTTCTTC
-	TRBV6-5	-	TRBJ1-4	CASSYFGQSNEKLFF	TGTGCCAGCAGTTATTTCGGACAGAGTAATGAAAAACTGTTTTTT
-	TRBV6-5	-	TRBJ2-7	CASTGQNSYEQYF	TGTGCCAGCACCGGACAGAACTCCTACGAGCAGTACTTC
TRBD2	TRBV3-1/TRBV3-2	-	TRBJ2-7	CASSQDPGLAGHEQYF	TGTGCCAGCAGCCAAGATCCGGGACTAGCGGGGCACGAGCAGTACTTC
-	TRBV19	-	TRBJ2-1	CASSIGSGRNNEQFF	TGTGCCAGTAGTATAGGTAGCGGCAGGAACAATGAGCAGTTCTTC
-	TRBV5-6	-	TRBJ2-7	CASSLVRNLPTPGEQYF	TGTGCCAGCAGCTTGGTCCGAAACTTGCCTACTCCGGGCGAGCAGTACTTC
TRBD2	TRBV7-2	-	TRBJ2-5	CASSRPGLAGVETQYF	TGTGCCAGCAGCCGTCCGGGACTAGCGGGAGTGGAGACCCAGTACTTC
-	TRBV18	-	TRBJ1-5	CASSHGQPSNQPQHF	TGTGCCAGCTCACACGGACAGCCTAGCAATCAGCCCCAGCATTTT
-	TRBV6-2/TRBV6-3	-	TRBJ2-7	CASSYSHRTGTYEQYF	TGTGCCAGCAGTTACTCGCATCGGACTGGGACCTACGAGCAGTACTTC
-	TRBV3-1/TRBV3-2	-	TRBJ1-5	CASSQGGPHQPQHF	TGTGCCAGCAGCCAAGGTGGGCCCCATCAGCCCCAGCATTTT
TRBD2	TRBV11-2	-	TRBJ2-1	CASSLGTSGTGNEQFF	TGTGCCAGCAGCCTCGGGACTAGCGGGACCGGCAATGAGCAGTTCTTC
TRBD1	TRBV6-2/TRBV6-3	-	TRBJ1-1	CASSFLRDRDKNTEAFF	TGTGCCAGCAGTTTTCTCCGGGACAGGGACAAGAACACTGAAGCTTTCTTT
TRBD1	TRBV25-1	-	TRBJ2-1	CASSRTGQGVSYNEQFF	TGTGCCAGCAGCCGAACAGGACAGGGTGTTTCCTACAATGAGCAGTTCTTC